These 9 T cell receptor beta chains came from one sample sequenced in a study of blood T cells in healthy people across ages. PCR was performed a second time for roughly 7 to 12 cycles using a sample-barcoded 5' primer and a J-beta primer mix. Each CDR3 protein is one row after TCRdb ran MiXCR on the 5' RACE reads. Of hundreds of thousands of distinct CDR3 sequences in the sample, around 48% were seen once. The sequenced sample consisted of blood. All receptors derive from a woman aged 60-75 years in good health.

The gene calls are TRBV9 and TRBJ2-1, with TRBD2 matching over 8 bases. V was pared by 3 bases and J by 8 bases, with 7 bases of the junction left unmatched. This CDR3 comprises 14 residues. From germline, CDR1 is SGDLS and CDR2 YYNGEE. CDR3 nucleotide sequence: TGTGCCAGCAGCGAGGGACTAGAGGATTATGAGCAGTTCTTC. Translated: CASSEGLEDYEQFF.

The V call is TRBV7-9, the J call TRBJ2-5; 7 bases match TRBD2. Unmatched junction bases numbered 13, after V lost 5 bases and J lost 13 bases. The germline V gene has CDR1 SEHNR and CDR2 FQNEAQ (reference sequence). The CDR3 is 13 amino acids. CDR3 nucleotide sequence: TGTGCCAGCAGCAGAACTAGCGACTACGAGCGGTACTTC. Its protein product is CASSRTSDYERYF.

The chain couples TRBV27 to TRBJ2-7; perhaps TRBD1 as D (5 bases). Trimming shortened V by 6 bases and J by 2 bases, and 14 bases separated the two germline ends. CDR1 is MNHEY, CDR2 SMNVEV, per germline (reference sequence). The CDR3 covers 14 residues. The CDR3 region has the DNA TGTGCCAGCAGAACGACAGACAGTACCTACGAGCAGTACTTC. As protein: CASRTTDSTYEQYF.

V gene TRBV2 combines with J gene TRBJ2-3, with 7 nucleotides matching TRBD2. After removal of 6 bases from V and 0 bases from J, the junction contained 6 bases not matched to a gene. The CDR3 totals 15 residues. CDR1 and CDR2 from the germline V gene are SNHLY and FYNNEI. The CDR3 coding sequence is TGTGCCAGCAGCCCTACTAGCGTCAGCACAGATACGCAGTATTTT. This gives the protein CASSPTSVSTDTQYF.

The chain has TRBV29-1 and TRBJ2-5; TRBD2 matches at 10 bases. Germline V gene data show CDR1 as SQVTM and CDR2 as ANQGSEA. The CDR3 length is 11 residues. The ends lost 7 bases at V and 11 bases at J; junction bases unmatched: 7. CDR3 protein: CSGTSGNEQYF. DNA for the CDR3: TGCAGCGGGACTAGCGGCAATGAGCAGTACTTC.

The chain links TRBV2 to TRBJ2-3, with D perhaps given as TRBD1 or TRBD2 (5 bases each). Germline-derived CDR1 and CDR2 are SNHLY and FYNNEI. Trimming shortened V by 3 bases and J by 3 bases, and 13 bases separated the two germline ends. This CDR3 spans 15 amino acids. CDR3 region: CASSDRDLSTDTQYF. In DNA form, the CDR3 reads TGTGCCAGCAGTGACCGGGACCTGAGTACAGATACGCAGTATTTT.

This clonotype appeared many times. The rearrangement uses TRBV7-2 and TRBJ1-1; the D gene is possibly TRBD1 (6 bases). V lost 4 bases to trimming and J lost 6 bases, with 12 bases between them. There are 13 residues in the CDR3. Looked up from germline, CDR1 is SGHTA and CDR2 is FQGNSA. CDR3 sequence reads: CASSSTPGAEAFF. The CDR3 bases are TGTGCCAGCAGCTCCACCCCAGGGGCTGAAGCTTTCTTT.

The V call is TRBV7-2, the J call TRBJ1-2, with 7 nucleotides matching TRBD1. The CDR3 sequence is 14 residues long. Trimming removed 5 bases from V and 4 bases from J; junction bases left unmatched: 7. Germline V gene lookup returns CDR1 SGHTA and CDR2 FQGNSA. CDR3 amino acids: CASSEQGMGYGYTF. In DNA, the CDR3 is TGTGCCAGCAGCGAACAGGGGATGGGCTATGGCTACACCTTC.

This clonotype was picked up a small number of times. The chain carries TRBV29-1 and TRBJ2-3; D gene uncertain. Deletions cut 4 bases from V and 1 base from J, with 15 bases between. Germline V gene data show CDR1 as SQVTM and CDR2 as ANQGSEA. The CDR3 runs to 15 residues. The CDR3 reads CSVAGEARRTDTQYF. The CDR3 DNA reads as TGCAGCGTTGCGGGTGAGGCGAGACGCACAGATACGCAGTATTTT.